The clone carrying this TCR beta chain was seen only a few times. Its target is unknown. This sample stems from a study of T cell repertoires in cytomegalovirus infection. Study conclusions and caveats: HLA-C-restricted CMV clonotypes gave the most frequent clonotype in two of eight donors.

TCRdb fed the reads into MiXCR, producing one record per CDR3 protein. The sample lists 250,000 to 400,000 distinct CDR3 sequences; roughly 25% were seen once. The CDR3 is 14 amino acids. Per the germline V gene, CDR1 is ENHRY and CDR2 is SYGVKD. V dropped 10 bases and J dropped 9 bases, with 19 bases sitting between them. The clonotype comes from a human donor in good health (CMV status not recorded). Some clones in this sample may be carry-over from other donors' samples. The chain is built from TRBV10-3 and TRBJ1-6, with D possibly being TRBD1 (6 bases). The sequences come from cultured PBMCs, collected from culture after CMV antigen stimulation. The CDR3 sequence: CANPGHPKGSPLHF. CDR3 DNA sequence: TGTGCCAACCCGGGACATCCAAAGGGTTCACCCCTCCACTTT.